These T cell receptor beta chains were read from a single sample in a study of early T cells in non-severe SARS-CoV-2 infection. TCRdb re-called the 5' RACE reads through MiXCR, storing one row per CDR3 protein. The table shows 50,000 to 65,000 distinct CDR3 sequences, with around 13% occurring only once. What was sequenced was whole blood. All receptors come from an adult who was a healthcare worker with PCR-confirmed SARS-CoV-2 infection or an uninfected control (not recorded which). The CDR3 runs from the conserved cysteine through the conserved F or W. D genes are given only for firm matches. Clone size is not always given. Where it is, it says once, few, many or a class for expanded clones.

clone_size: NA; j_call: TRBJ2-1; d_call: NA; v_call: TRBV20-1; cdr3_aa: CSASLPQGGSIQQFF; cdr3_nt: TGCAGTGCTAGTCTGCCGCAGGGGGGGTCGATTCAGCAGTTCTTC
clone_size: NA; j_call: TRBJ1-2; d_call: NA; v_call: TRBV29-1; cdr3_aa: CSVADIANYGYTF; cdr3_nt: TGCAGCGTTGCGGACATTGCTAACTATGGCTACACCTTC
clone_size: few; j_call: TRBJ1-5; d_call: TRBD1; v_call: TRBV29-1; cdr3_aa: CSVDTGGSNQPQHF; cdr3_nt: TGCAGCGTTGATACAGGGGGTAGCAATCAGCCCCAGCATTTT
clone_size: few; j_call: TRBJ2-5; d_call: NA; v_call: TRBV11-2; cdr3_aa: CASSLSGGQETQYF; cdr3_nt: TGTGCCAGCAGCTTAAGCGGTGGGCAAGAGACCCAGTACTTC
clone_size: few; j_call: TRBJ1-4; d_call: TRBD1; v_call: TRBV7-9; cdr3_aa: CASSSGGSEKLFF; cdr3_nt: TGTGCCAGCAGCTCAGGGGGGTCAGAAAAACTGTTTTTT
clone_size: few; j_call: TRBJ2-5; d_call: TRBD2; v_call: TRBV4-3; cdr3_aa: CASSQGSGLAETQYF; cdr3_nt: TGCGCCAGCAGCCAAGGATCGGGACTAGCTGAGACCCAGTACTTC
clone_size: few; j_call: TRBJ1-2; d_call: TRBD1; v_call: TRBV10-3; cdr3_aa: CAISGITGGLIYGYTF; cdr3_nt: TGTGCCATCAGTGGGATCACAGGGGGCCTGATCTATGGCTACACCTTC
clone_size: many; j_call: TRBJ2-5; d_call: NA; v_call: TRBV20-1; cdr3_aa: CSAGDNLLTETQYF; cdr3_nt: TGCAGTGCTGGGGACAACTTACTTACGGAGACCCAGTACTTC
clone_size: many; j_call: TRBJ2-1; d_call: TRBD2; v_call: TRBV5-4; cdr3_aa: CASSLAGLAGVEQFF; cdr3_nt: TGTGCCAGCAGCTTGGCCGGACTAGCGGGGGTTGAGCAGTTCTTC
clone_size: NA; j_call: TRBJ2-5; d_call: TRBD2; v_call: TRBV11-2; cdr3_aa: CASSLPQRGGQFQETQYF; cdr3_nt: TGTGCCAGCAGCCTACCCCAGCGGGGGGGCCAGTTCCAAGAGACCCAGTACTTC
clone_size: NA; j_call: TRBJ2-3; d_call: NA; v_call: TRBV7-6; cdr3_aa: CASSATGTDTQYF; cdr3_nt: TGTGCCAGCAGCGCCACAGGCACAGATACGCAGTATTTT
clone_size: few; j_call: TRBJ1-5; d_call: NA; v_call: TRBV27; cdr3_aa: CASSLYLAGQPQHF; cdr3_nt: TGTGCCAGCAGTTTATACCTTGCGGGTCAGCCCCAGCATTTT
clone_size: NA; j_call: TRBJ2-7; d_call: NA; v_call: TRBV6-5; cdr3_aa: CASSLIAEANYEQYF; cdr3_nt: TGTGCCAGCAGCCTTATAGCGGAGGCCAACTACGAGCAGTACTTC
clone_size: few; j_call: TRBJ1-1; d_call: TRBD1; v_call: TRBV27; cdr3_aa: CASSPGQGQDTEAFF; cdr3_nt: TGTGCCAGCAGTCCGGGACAGGGCCAGGACACTGAAGCTTTCTTT
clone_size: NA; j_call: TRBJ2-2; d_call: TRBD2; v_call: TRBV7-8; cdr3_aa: CASSEGGGLNTGELFF; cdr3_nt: TGTGCCAGCAGCGAGGGCGGGGGGCTTAACACCGGGGAGCTGTTTTTT
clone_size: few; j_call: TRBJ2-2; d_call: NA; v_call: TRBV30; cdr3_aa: CAWRNTGSTGELFF; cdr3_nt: TGTGCCTGGAGGAACACCGGGAGTACCGGGGAGCTGTTTTTT
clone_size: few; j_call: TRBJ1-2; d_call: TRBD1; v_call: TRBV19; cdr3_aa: CASSALNTGGSYGYTF; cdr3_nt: TGTGCCAGTAGTGCCCTCAATACAGGGGGCTCCTATGGCTACACCTTC
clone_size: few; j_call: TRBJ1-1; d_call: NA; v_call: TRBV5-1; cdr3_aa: CASSYNFGETTEAFF; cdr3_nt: TGCGCCAGCAGCTATAACTTTGGGGAGACTACTGAAGCTTTCTTT
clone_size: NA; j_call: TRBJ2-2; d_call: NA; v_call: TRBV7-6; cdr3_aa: CASSLGRAGQFSNTGELFF; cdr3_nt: TGTGCCAGCAGCTTAGGCAGGGCGGGACAGTTCTCGAACACCGGGGAGCTGTTTTTT
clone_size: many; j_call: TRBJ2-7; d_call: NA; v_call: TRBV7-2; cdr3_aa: CASSLDISAAPYEQYF; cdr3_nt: TGTGCCAGCAGCTTAGACATATCGGCAGCCCCCTACGAGCAGTACTTC
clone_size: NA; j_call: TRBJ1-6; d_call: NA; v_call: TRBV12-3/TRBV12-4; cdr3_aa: CASSLGLSQRNSPLHF; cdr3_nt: TGTGCCAGCAGTTTAGGTTTATCACAGCGGAATTCACCCCTCCACTTT
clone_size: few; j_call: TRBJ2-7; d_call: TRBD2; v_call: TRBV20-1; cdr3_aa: CSATGGSGGTHEQYF; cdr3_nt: TGCAGTGCTACTGGGGGGAGCGGGGGGACCCACGAGCAGTACTTC
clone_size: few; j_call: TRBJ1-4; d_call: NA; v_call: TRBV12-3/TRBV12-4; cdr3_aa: CASSPSARLEKLFF; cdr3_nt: TGTGCCAGCAGTCCGTCGGCCCGCCTTGAAAAACTGTTTTTT
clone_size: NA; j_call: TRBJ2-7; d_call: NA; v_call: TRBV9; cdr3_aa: CASSGGTPGYEQYF; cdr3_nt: TGTGCCAGCAGCGGCGGGACCCCAGGCTACGAGCAGTACTTC
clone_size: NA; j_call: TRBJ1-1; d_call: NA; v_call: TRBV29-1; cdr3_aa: CSVDTAANTEAFF; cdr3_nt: TGCAGCGTTGACACAGCCGCTAACACTGAAGCTTTCTTT
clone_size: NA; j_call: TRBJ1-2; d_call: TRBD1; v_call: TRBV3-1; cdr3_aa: CASSPTGGVYYGYTF; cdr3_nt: TGTGCCAGCAGCCCTACAGGGGGAGTCTACTATGGCTACACCTTC
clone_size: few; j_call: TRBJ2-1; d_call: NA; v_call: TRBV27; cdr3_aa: CASMGLLYYNEQFF; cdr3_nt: TGTGCCAGCATGGGGCTGCTATATTACAATGAGCAGTTCTTC
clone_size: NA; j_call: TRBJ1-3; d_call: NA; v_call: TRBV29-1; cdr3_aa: CSVEAEGFASGNTIYF; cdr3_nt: TGCAGCGTTGAAGCTGAGGGATTTGCTTCTGGAAACACCATATATTTT
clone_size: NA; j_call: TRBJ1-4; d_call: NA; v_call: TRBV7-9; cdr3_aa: CASSLDGRAAFATNEKLFF; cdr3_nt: TGTGCCAGCAGCTTAGACGGGAGGGCAGCCTTTGCAACTAATGAAAAACTGTTTTTT
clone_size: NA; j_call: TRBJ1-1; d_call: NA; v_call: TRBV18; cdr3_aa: CASSERQGGMNTEAFF; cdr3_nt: TGTGCCAGCTCCGAACGGCAGGGTGGCATGAACACTGAAGCTTTCTTT
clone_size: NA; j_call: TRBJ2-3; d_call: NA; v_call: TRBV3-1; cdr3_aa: CASSRGTNTDTQYF; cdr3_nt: TGTGCCAGCAGCCGGGGGACGAACACAGATACGCAGTATTTT
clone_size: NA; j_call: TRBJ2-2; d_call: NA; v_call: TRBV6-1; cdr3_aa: CASSWEQYTGELFF; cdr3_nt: TGTGCCAGCAGTTGGGAGCAATACACCGGGGAGCTGTTTTTT
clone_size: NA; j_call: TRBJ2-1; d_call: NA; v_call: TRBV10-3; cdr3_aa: CAISEPAGHYNEQFF; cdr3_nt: TGTGCCATCAGTGAGCCAGCCGGACATTACAATGAGCAGTTCTTC
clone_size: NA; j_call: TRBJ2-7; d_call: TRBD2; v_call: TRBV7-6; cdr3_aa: CASSLPPGGRLYEQYF; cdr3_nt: TGTGCCAGCAGCCTACCCCCGGGGGGGCGTCTTTACGAGCAGTACTTC
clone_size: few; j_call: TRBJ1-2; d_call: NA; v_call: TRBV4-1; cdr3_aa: CASSQDPKRTGNGYTF; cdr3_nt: TGCGCCAGCAGCCAAGATCCAAAACGAACAGGGAATGGCTACACCTTC
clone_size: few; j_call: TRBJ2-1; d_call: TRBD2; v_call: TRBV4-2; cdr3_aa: CASSLDSGGHEGEQFF; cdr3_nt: TGTGCCAGCAGCCTAGATAGCGGGGGCCATGAAGGGGAGCAGTTCTTC
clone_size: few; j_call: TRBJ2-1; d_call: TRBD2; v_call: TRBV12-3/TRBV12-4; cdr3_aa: CAATRLETGGNNEQFF; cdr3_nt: TGTGCCGCAACCCGGTTGGAAACGGGGGGGAACAATGAGCAGTTCTTC
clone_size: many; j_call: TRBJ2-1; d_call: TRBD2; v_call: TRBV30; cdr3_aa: CAWTIAGTIYNEQFF; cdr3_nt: TGTGCCTGGACGATCGCAGGGACTATCTACAATGAGCAGTTCTTC
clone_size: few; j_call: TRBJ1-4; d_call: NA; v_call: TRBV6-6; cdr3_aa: CASSPPPRRDTGVEKLFF; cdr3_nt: TGTGCCAGCAGCCCACCCCCTCGGAGGGATACAGGTGTTGAAAAACTGTTTTTT
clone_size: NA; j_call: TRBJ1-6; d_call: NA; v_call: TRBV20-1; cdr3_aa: CSAGAYGANSPLHF; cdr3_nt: TGCAGTGCTGGGGCCTACGGGGCTAATTCACCCCTCCACTTT
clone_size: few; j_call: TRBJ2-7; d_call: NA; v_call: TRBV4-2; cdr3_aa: CASSQVGGLPSYEQYF; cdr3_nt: TGTGCCAGCAGCCAAGTCGGGGGGCTCCCATCCTACGAGCAGTACTTC
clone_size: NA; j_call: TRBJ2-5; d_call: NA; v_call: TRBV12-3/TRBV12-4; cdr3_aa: CASSPRSPQETQYF; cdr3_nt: TGTGCCAGCAGCCCCAGGTCTCCTCAAGAGACCCAGTACTTC
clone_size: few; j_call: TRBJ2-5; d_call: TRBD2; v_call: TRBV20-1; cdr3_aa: CSARQVAGGLETQYF; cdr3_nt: TGCAGTGCTAGACAAGTAGCGGGGGGGCTAGAGACCCAGTACTTC
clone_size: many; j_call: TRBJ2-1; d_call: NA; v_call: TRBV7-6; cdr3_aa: CASSHIGHILDNEQFF; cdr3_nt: TGTGCCAGCAGCCATATCGGACACATTTTAGACAATGAGCAGTTCTTC
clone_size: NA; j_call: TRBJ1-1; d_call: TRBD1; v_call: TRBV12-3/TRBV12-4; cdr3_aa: CASRPIGQGFTEAFF; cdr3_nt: TGTGCCAGCAGACCAATCGGACAGGGGTTCACTGAAGCTTTCTTT
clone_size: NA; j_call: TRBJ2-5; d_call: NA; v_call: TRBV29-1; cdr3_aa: CSVVEGFRAETQYF; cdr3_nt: TGCAGCGTTGTCGAGGGGTTTAGAGCAGAGACCCAGTACTTC